Below are 16 T cell receptor beta chains sequenced from a single sample in a study of Tregs in tolerant kidney transplant recipients. Generated by immunoSEQ multiplex PCR, the TCRdb table keeps only in-frame clones and is missing some. Among 65,000 or so clones listed, around 87% were seen once. Mixed chimerism was transient after nonmyeloablative marrow transplants from related graft donors. The specimen was CD4+ T cells from blood (PBMCs), collected 6 months after the transplant. These TCRs come from a human patient who received a combined kidney and bone marrow transplant. T cells may partly derive from the graft donor.

This chain joins TRBV2 and TRBJ2-7; no clear D. Trimming took 3 bases from V and 2 from J, leaving 5 bases between them. The CDR3 is 12 residues long. Germline V lookup: CDR1 SNHLY, CDR2 FYNNEI. CDR3 in amino acids: CASSESTYEQYF. CDR3 nucleotide sequence: TGTGCCAGCAGTGAGAGTACCTACGAGCAGTACTTC.

The chain links TRBV11-3 to TRBJ2-2; maybe TRBD2 (6 bases). The CDR3 extends over 15 amino acids. V gave up 6 bases and J gave up 1 base, with 12 bases separating them. The germline V gene encodes CDR1 SGHNT and CDR2 YENEEA. The chain's CDR3 is CASRRGNGNTGELFF. The CDR3 nucleotides read TGTGCCAGCAGACGGGGGAATGGGAACACCGGGGAGCTGTTTTTT.

The rearrangement links TRBV7-9 to TRBJ2-1; the match to TRBD2 covers 9 bases. The CDR3 runs to 15 residues. V lost 4 bases, J lost 10 bases, and 11 bases stayed unmatched. Germline CDR1 reads SEHNR; CDR2 reads FQNEAQ (reference sequence). DNA for the CDR3: TGTGCCAGCAGCTCGGGACTAGCCGGGATAAAAGAGCAGTTCTTC. Its translation is CASSSGLAGIKEQFF.

This sequence joins TRBV5-1 and TRBJ1-1; 9 bases align to TRBD1. Germline values: CDR1 SGHRS, CDR2 YFSETQ. V was pared by 3 bases and J by 4 bases, with 7 bases of the junction left unmatched. The CDR3 is 15 amino acids. The CDR3 region is CASSWTGDVGTEAFF. CDR3 bases: TGCGCCAGCAGCTGGACAGGGGATGTAGGCACTGAAGCTTTCTTT.

This chain links TRBV18 with TRBJ2-3, with D possibly matching TRBD1 (7 bases). V lost 5 bases and J 2 bases, leaving 23 bases between the germline ends. Per the germline V gene, CDR1 is KGHSH and CDR2 is LQKENI. CDR3 length: 18 residues. The CDR3 sequence: CASSSQPGDRTYTDTQYF. The CDR3 DNA follows: TGTGCCAGCTCAAGCCAACCGGGGGACAGAACTTACACAGATACGCAGTATTTT.

V is TRBV6-5 and J is TRBJ2-7; unclear D gene. The CDR3 contains 15 residues. Trimming removed 3 bases at V and 0 bases at J, with 12 bases between. The germline V gene has CDR1 MNHEY and CDR2 SVGAGI. CDR3 sequence: CASSYLADGSYEQYF. The CDR3 DNA reads TGTGCCAGCAGTTATTTAGCTGACGGCTCCTACGAGCAGTACTTC.

The V and J genes are TRBV7-8 and TRBJ1-2, with D possibly being TRBD1 (6 bases). The CDR3 is 15 residues long. Germline CDR1 reads SGHVS; CDR2 reads FQNEAQ. V lost 2 bases, J lost 8 bases, and 18 bases lay in between. The CDR3 loop reads CASSLLSQGITGYTF. CDR3 bases: TGTGCCAGCAGCTTACTATCACAGGGCATTACGGGCTACACCTTC.

J is TRBJ2-5 and V is TRBV19, with TRBD1 identical over 10 bases. Germline CDR1 is LNHDA and CDR2 is SQIVND (reference sequence). The CDR3 contains 16 residues. V dropped 5 bases and J dropped 1; count of bases not matched to a gene: 7. The CDR3 protein is CASSGDRGRGQETQYF. CDR3 nucleotide sequence: TGTGCCAGTAGTGGGGACAGGGGACGGGGCCAAGAGACCCAGTACTTC.

This chain connects TRBV7-3 to TRBJ2-2; 9 bases agree with TRBD1. Germline V gene sequence: CDR1 SGHTA, CDR2 FQGTGA. The CDR3 has 14 amino acids. After removal of 6 bases from V and 4 bases from J, the junction contained 3 bases not matched to a gene. The CDR3 here is CASSEQGATGELFF. The CDR3 DNA follows: TGTGCCAGCAGTGAACAGGGGGCCACCGGGGAGCTGTTTTTT.

In the case of this clone: Being one base from a much bigger clone, this may be a read error. The same CDR3 arises from other DNA sequences in this sample as well. J is TRBJ1-2 and V is TRBV19, with D uncertain. Germline V gives CDR1 LNHDA, CDR2 SQIVND (reference sequence). Trimming took off 3 bases at V and 2 bases at J, with 4 bases between the two ends. The CDR3 is 12 residues long. CDR3 sequence reads: CASSILNYGYTF. The DNA of the CDR3 is TGTGCCAGTAGTATCCTGAACTATGGCTACACCTTC.

The rearrangement uses TRBV11-2 and TRBJ1-1; tentative D call: TRBD1 (5 bases). V lost 2 bases, J lost 3 bases, and 7 bases lay in between. Germline V gene data show CDR1 as SGHAT and CDR2 as FQNNGV. The CDR3 is 13 residues long. This chain's CDR3 is CASSLQGYTEAFF. The CDR3 DNA reads as TGTGCCAGCAGCTTACAGGGTTACACTGAAGCTTTCTTT.

V is TRBV5-4 and J is TRBJ2-7; 7 nucleotides match TRBD1. The V and J ends lost 4 bases and 7 bases, in that order; junction bases with no gene match: 11. This CDR3 is 14 amino acids long. Germline V gene sequence: CDR1 SGHNT, CDR2 YYREEE (reference sequence). Here the CDR3 DNA reads TGTGCCAGCAGCGCCGACAGGGTCCTACGAGAGCAGTACTTC. Protein: CASSADRVLREQYF.

The chain couples TRBV29-1 to TRBJ2-7; weak D call: TRBD2 (6 bases). Germline CDR1 reads SQVTM; CDR2 reads ANQGSEA. This CDR3 comprises 13 residues. The ends were cut back, 4 bases at V and 2 bases at J, with 12 bases in the middle. The CDR3 region is CSVGGAGPYEQYF. The DNA for the CDR3 is TGCAGCGTTGGCGGGGCGGGGCCCTACGAGCAGTACTTC.

This chain uses TRBV7-6 with TRBJ2-7; 8 positions agree with TRBD2. Losses at the gene ends were 2 bases for V and 7 bases for J; bases not matched to a gene: 10. Looked up from germline, CDR1 is SGHVS and CDR2 is FNYEAQ. This CDR3 is built from 15 residues. CDR3 nucleotides: TGTGCCAGCAGCTTATCACGGGGGGGGGCGGTGGAGCAGTACTTC. It yields the protein CASSLSRGGAVEQYF.

V is TRBV7-9 and J is TRBJ1-1, with TRBD1 identical over 8 bases. V shed 3 bases and J 5 bases; nucleotides not matched to a gene: 11. This CDR3 region has 16 residues. Germline values: CDR1 SEHNR, CDR2 FQNEAQ (reference sequence). CDR3 protein: CASSFTPRTGWTEAFF. CDR3 nucleotide sequence: TGTGCCAGCAGCTTCACCCCCAGGACAGGGTGGACTGAAGCTTTCTTT.

This rearrangement joins TRBV14 to TRBJ2-3; D is undetermined. Germline CDR1 and CDR2: SGHDN and FVKESK. The CDR3 length is 14 residues. V lost 1 base and J 4 bases, leaving 9 bases between the germline ends. The CDR3 region has the DNA TGTGCCAGCAGCCAAGTATTTGAGTCAGATACGCAGTATTTT. Protein product: CASSQVFESDTQYF.